The present entry profiles one TCR beta chain with its context. One base separates it from a far larger clone, so it is likely a read error. Two-round multiplex PCR, the amplification method, yielded TCR beta CDR3 from genomic DNA. Amplification in first-round PCR relied on primers specific to each TRBV and TRBJ gene. TCRdb called the multiplex PCR reads again in MiXCR, with one record for every CDR3 protein. Of tens of thousands of distinct CDR3 sequences in the sample, 35% to 45% were seen once. The sample belongs to a study of prognosis after radiotherapy for stage I lung cancer. Trimming cost V 0 bases and J 6 bases, with 23 bases left between them. Germline CDR1 reads SEHNR; CDR2 reads FQNEAQ (reference sequence). The CDR3 has 18 residues.

The chain recombines TRBV7-9 with TRBJ1-2; D perhaps matches TRBD1 (6 bases). This TCR was recovered from a donor over 45 with non-small cell lung cancer. This specimen consisted of PBMCs, obtained before or after stereotactic body radiation therapy (not recorded which). DNA of the CDR3: TGTGCCAGCAGCTTAGCAGGGGCCCACACACACAGGGAACATGGCTACACCTTC. It yields the protein CASSLAGAHTHREHGYTF.